The 25 T cell receptor beta chains presented below share a single source sample, sequenced in a study of cytomegalovirus exposure and HLA in healthy donors. The PCR used 60 Vbeta and 13 Jbeta primers. The repertoire was sequenced with immunoSEQ multiplex PCR; TCRdb's copy has only in-frame clones and lacks some. The table lists roughly 100,000 clones, just over 75% of them singletons. Sequencing input: PBMCs. The receptor source for this set is a man aged 35 to 55 in good health and CMV-seropositive.

J is TRBJ1-1 and V is TRBV6-5, with a possible D match to TRBD1 (5 bases). Trimming removed 1 base at V and 8 bases at J, with 8 bases between. CDR1 MNHEY and CDR2 SVGAGI come from the germline V gene. The CDR3 sequence is 12 residues long. CDR3 bases: TGTGCCAGCAGTTACTTTAGGACAGAAGCTTTCTTT. Translating gives CASSYFRTEAFF.

This clone has a handful of counts. This chain joins TRBV7-6 and TRBJ1-5; 7 bases match TRBD1. The CDR3 has 18 amino acids. The ends lost 0 bases at V and 1 base at J; junction bases unmatched: 9. The germline V gene encodes CDR1 SGHVS and CDR2 FNYEAQ. CDR3 protein: CASSLAARGKGSNQPQHF. In DNA form, the CDR3 reads TGTGCCAGCAGCTTAGCGGCCAGGGGGAAGGGGAGCAATCAGCCCCAGCATTTT.

V and J are TRBV5-6 and TRBJ2-3; D unclear. Trimming stripped 4 bases from V and 2 bases from J, with 11 bases between. Per the germline V gene, CDR1 is SGHDT and CDR2 is YYEEEE. The length of the CDR3 is 14 residues. The CDR3 DNA sequence: TGTGCCAGCAGCAAACGAACAAACACAGATACGCAGTATTTT. Protein: CASSKRTNTDTQYF.

The J gene is TRBJ2-7, the V gene TRBV5-1; maybe TRBD2 (6 bases). The CDR3 consists of 15 residues. Trimming left V 0 bases short and J 1 base short, with 11 bases between. Germline V gives CDR1 SGHRS, CDR2 YFSETQ. CDR3 DNA sequence: TGCGCCAGCAGCTTGGGGGACGCGGGGTCCTACGAGCAGTACTTC. Translating gives CASSLGDAGSYEQYF. Filled out from reference TRBV5-1 and TRBJ2-7, the complete variable domain reads KAGVTQTPRYLIKTRGQQVTLSCSPISGHRSVSWYQQTPGQGLQFLFEYFSETQRNKGNFPGRFSGRQFSNSRSEMNVSTLELGDSALYLCASSLGDAGSYEQYFGPGTRLTVT.

The genes are TRBV29-1 and TRBJ1-1, with 11 bases aligning to TRBD1. Germline V gene lookup returns CDR1 SQVTM and CDR2 ANQGSEA. The J segment lost 3 bases and the V segment lost 7 bases, leaving 4 bases of the junction unmatched. The CDR3 runs to 13 residues. This chain's CDR3 is CSGGQGAYTEAFF. CDR3 sequence (DNA): TGCAGCGGTGGACAGGGGGCCTACACTGAAGCTTTCTTT. The full variable domain, in which reference TRBV29-1 and TRBJ1-1 provide the parts outside the CDR3, is SAVISQKPSRDICQRGTSLTIQCQVDSQVTMMFWYRQQPGQSLTLIATANQGSEATYESGFVIDKFPISRPNLTFSTLTVSNMSPEDSSIYLCSGGQGAYTEAFFGQGTRLTVV.

This clone was counted a few times. The chain joins TRBV9 to TRBJ2-7; 12 bases match TRBD1. Germline V gives CDR1 SGDLS, CDR2 YYNGEE. The CDR3 contains 16 residues. V shed 2 bases and J 3 bases; nucleotides not matched to a gene: 6. CDR3 sequence reads: CASSVRGQGANYEQYF. In DNA form, the CDR3 reads TGTGCCAGCAGCGTTCGGGGACAGGGGGCGAACTACGAGCAGTACTTC.

The chain employs TRBV27 and TRBJ2-7; 8 bases are shared with TRBD2. Germline V gives CDR1 MNHEY, CDR2 SMNVEV (reference sequence). This CDR3 comprises 13 residues. Trimming removed 5 bases from V and 0 bases from J; junction bases left unmatched: 0. As DNA, the CDR3 is TGTGCCAGCAGTGCGGGGGGCTCCTACGAGCAGTACTTC. Translating gives CASSAGGSYEQYF.

The rearrangement links TRBV5-8 to TRBJ2-5; D unclear. The J call may be wrong; the DNA end is better matched by TRBJ2-7. The CDR3 runs to 10 residues. Germline V gene lookup returns CDR1 SGHTS and CDR2 YDEGEE. The chain's CDR3 is CASRDYEQYF. The CDR3 nucleotides read TGTGCCAGCAGAGATTACGAGCAGTACTTC.

The V gene is TRBV9, the J gene TRBJ2-3; D might be TRBD2 (5 bases). Germline V gene data show CDR1 as SGDLS and CDR2 as YYNGEE. Trimming removed 0 bases at V and 0 bases at J, with 8 bases between. The CDR3 loop spans 15 amino acids. The CDR3 DNA sequence: TGTGCCAGCAGCGTAGGTCGGGGTAGCACAGATACGCAGTATTTT. Translating gives CASSVGRGSTDTQYF.

V is TRBV5-4 and J is TRBJ1-2; D not resolved. This CDR3 region has 15 residues. From germline, CDR1 is SGHNT and CDR2 YYREEE (reference sequence). The V and J ends lost 3 bases and 1 base respectively, with 13 bases between them. The CDR3 sequence: CASSYGRRDNYGYTF. The CDR3 DNA sequence: TGTGCCAGCAGCTACGGTCGGCGGGATAACTATGGCTACACCTTC.

The J gene is TRBJ2-7, the V gene TRBV6-5, with D perhaps TRBD1 (5 bases). V lost 5 bases to trimming and J lost 4 bases, with 18 bases between them. This CDR3 is 15 amino acids long. CDR1 is MNHEY, CDR2 SVGAGI, per germline. The CDR3 loop reads CASSTPGPGSYEQYF. In DNA, the CDR3 is TGTGCCAGCAGTACGCCGGGCCCAGGGTCTTACGAGCAGTACTTC.

The rearrangement uses TRBV5-4 and TRBJ2-2, with TRBD2 matching 7 bases. The CDR3 is 15 amino acids. V shed 6 bases, J shed 1 base, and the junction held 6 bases outside the gene matches. Germline CDR1 is SGHNT and CDR2 is YYREEE (reference sequence). The CDR3 is CASKWGGWNTGELFF. In DNA form, the CDR3 reads TGTGCCAGCAAATGGGGGGGGTGGAACACCGGGGAGCTGTTTTTT.

V and J are TRBV11-3 and TRBJ2-1; perhaps TRBD1 as D (6 bases). Per germline, CDR1 SGHNT and CDR2 YENEEA. This CDR3 contains 14 residues. Trimming stripped 1 base from V and 6 bases from J, with 10 bases between. CDR3 in amino acids: CASSLGTTGNEQFF. The DNA for the CDR3 is TGTGCCAGCAGCTTAGGGACGACAGGCAATGAGCAGTTCTTC.

The chain links TRBV4-2 to TRBJ2-7, with 8 bases fitting TRBD2. Trimming at V came to 1 base and at J to 0 bases, leaving 5 bases not matched to a gene. CDR3 length: 16 amino acids. Germline V CDR1 and CDR2: LGHNA, YNFKEQ. CDR3 coding DNA: TGTGCCAGCAGCCAAGGGACGCGGGGGGCCTCCTACGAGCAGTACTTC. Translated, it gives CASSQGTRGASYEQYF.

CDR3 sequence (DNA): TGCGCCAGCAGCCAAGGCGGACAGGGGACCCAAGAGACCCAGTACTTC. Its protein is CASSQGGQGTQETQYF. This chain links TRBV4-3 with TRBJ2-5; TRBD1 agrees at 9 bases. The germline V gene encodes CDR1 LGHNA and CDR2 YSLEER. CDR3 length: 16 residues. V lost 1 base and J lost 1; bases outside the gene matches: 4.

The V gene is TRBV7-3, the J gene TRBJ2-1; 14 bases are shared with TRBD2. J gave up 6 bases and V 2 bases, and 0 bases lay outside the gene matches. The CDR3 contains 15 residues. From germline, CDR1 is SGHTA and CDR2 FQGTGA. CDR3 in DNA: TGTGCCAGCAGCTTAGGGACTAGCGGGAGCAATGAGCAGTTCTTC. Encoded protein: CASSLGTSGSNEQFF.

The sample holds a few counts of this clone. The chain has TRBV30 and TRBJ1-5, with D unresolved. This CDR3 has 13 amino acids. Germline CDR1 GTSNPN, CDR2 SVGIG (reference sequence). Trimming cost V 2 bases and J 6 bases, with 11 bases left between them. This CDR3 reads CAWSLRERQPQHF. In DNA form, the CDR3 reads TGTGCCTGGAGTTTAAGGGAGCGTCAGCCCCAGCATTTT.

In this sample, this clone turned up once. The chain couples TRBV12-5 to TRBJ1-1; D gene uncertain. Trimming cost V 2 bases and J 1 base, with 8 bases left between them. The length of the CDR3 is 14 residues. The V gene's germline CDR1 is LGHNT and CDR2 FRNRAP. The chain's CDR3 is CASGLIAGNTEAFF. CDR3 nucleotide sequence: TGTGCTAGTGGTTTGATAGCCGGGAACACTGAAGCTTTCTTT.

The chain joins TRBV4-1 to TRBJ2-1; D not certain. Trimming left V 0 bases short and J 0 bases short, with 6 bases between. The CDR3 is made up of 15 amino acids. CDR1 MGHRA and CDR2 YSYEKL come from the germline V gene. The CDR3 reads CASSQDTSSYNEQFF. In DNA, the CDR3 is TGCGCCAGCAGCCAAGACACGAGCTCCTACAATGAGCAGTTCTTC.

The CDR3 spells CASSLSYHTEAFF. The CDR3 coding sequence is TGTGCCAGCAGCTTATCCTACCACACTGAAGCTTTCTTT. This chain connects TRBV7-9 to TRBJ1-1; D ambiguous. CDR1 and CDR2 (germline): SEHNR, FQNEAQ (reference sequence). The CDR3 contains 13 residues. V shed 2 bases and J shed 3 bases, with 7 bases lying between them.

The chain employs TRBV5-5 and TRBJ2-1; 7 bases map to TRBD1. V dropped 0 bases and J dropped 14; count of bases not matched to a gene: 8. The CDR3 has 13 residues. In germline, CDR1 is SGHKS, CDR2 YYEKEE (reference sequence). CDR3 in DNA: TGTGCCAGCAGCTTGGAATCACAGGGGTTGGAGTTCTTC. Its protein product is CASSLESQGLEFF.

The rearrangement links TRBV9 to TRBJ2-1, with 9 bases fitting TRBD1. The germline CDR1 and CDR2 sequences are SGDLS and YYNGEE. After removal of 4 bases from V and 6 bases from J, the junction contained 8 bases not matched to a gene. The CDR3 has 15 amino acids. CDR3 coding DNA: TGTGCCAGCAGCCCTCGGGGACAGGGATTCAATGAGCAGTTCTTC. Protein sequence: CASSPRGQGFNEQFF.

This clone was seen more than once but under ten times. The chain joins TRBV7-9 to TRBJ1-4; D unresolved. The CDR3 is 13 amino acids. V was cut by 5 bases and J by 8 bases, with 12 bases left in between. CDR1 is SEHNR and CDR2 is FQNEAQ in the germline V gene (reference sequence). The chain's CDR3 is CASSAAVSEKLFF. In DNA form, the CDR3 reads TGTGCCAGCAGCGCCGCGGTCTCGGAAAAACTGTTTTTT.

V is TRBV19 and J is TRBJ2-2; 9 bases fit TRBD1. Germline CDR1 reads LNHDA; CDR2 reads SQIVND (reference sequence). The trim removed 4 bases at V and 4 bases at J, leaving 16 bases unmatched. The CDR3 totals 19 residues. The CDR3 reads CASSKRVSGTGLATGELFF. For the CDR3, the DNA is TGTGCCAGTAGTAAAAGGGTCAGCGGGACAGGGTTGGCCACCGGGGAGCTGTTTTTT.

In DNA, the CDR3 is TGTGCCAGTAGTATGGGGGCGCAAGGCAAAAACATTCAGTACTTC. It translates to CASSMGAQGKNIQYF. The chain couples TRBV19 to TRBJ2-4; D perhaps matches TRBD1 (6 bases). The V end lost 3 bases, the J end lost 3 bases, and 12 bases lay between the germline ends. The CDR3 consists of 15 residues. Germline-derived CDR1 and CDR2 are LNHDA and SQIVND (reference sequence).